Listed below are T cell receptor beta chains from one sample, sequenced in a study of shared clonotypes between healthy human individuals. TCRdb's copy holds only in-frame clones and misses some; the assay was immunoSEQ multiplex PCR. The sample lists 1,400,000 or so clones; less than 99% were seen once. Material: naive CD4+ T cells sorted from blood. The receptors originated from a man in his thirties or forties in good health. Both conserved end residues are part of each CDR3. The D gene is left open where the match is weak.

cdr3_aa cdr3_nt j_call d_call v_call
CASSDSGRAGSSYEQYF TGTGCCAGCAGCGATAGCGGGAGGGCCGGAAGCTCCTACGAGCAGTACTTC TRBJ2-7 TRBD2 TRBV2
CASSRGQNTGELFF TGTGCCAGCAGCCGGGGACAGAACACCGGGGAGCTGTTTTTT TRBJ2-2 - TRBV7-7
CASRTGYEQYF TGTGCCAGCCGGACAGGCTACGAGCAGTACTTC TRBJ2-7 TRBD1 TRBV6-5
CASSPDSFSSYNEQFF TGCGCCAGCAGCCCTGACTCCTTTAGCTCCTACAATGAGCAGTTCTTC TRBJ2-1 - TRBV5-1
CASSGGQGNEQYF TGCGCCAGCAGCGGGGGACAGGGAAACGAGCAGTACTTC TRBJ2-7 TRBD1 TRBV5-1
CASSPGGGVNTEAFF TGTGCCAGCAGCCCCGGGGGAGGCGTGAACACTGAAGCTTTCTTT TRBJ1-1 - TRBV6-5
CASSPEVYRGGYEQYF TGCGCCAGCAGCCCGGAGGTATACAGGGGTGGCTACGAGCAGTACTTC TRBJ2-7 TRBD1 TRBV4-3
CASSLGTARTDTQYF TGCGCCAGCAGCTTGGGGACAGCTCGGACAGATACGCAGTATTTT TRBJ2-3 - TRBV5-1
CASSPVPGTSSETQYF TGTGCCAGCAGTCCGGTCCCCGGGACTAGTTCAGAGACCCAGTACTTC TRBJ2-5 TRBD2 TRBV27
CASSPDTRAYEQYF TGCGCCAGCAGCCCGGATACTAGGGCCTACGAGCAGTACTTC TRBJ2-7 - TRBV5-1
CASSVRFNEQFF TGTGCCAGCAGTGTTCGGTTTAATGAGCAGTTCTTC TRBJ2-1 - TRBV2
CASSPPLWGLDGYTF TGTGCCAGCAGCCCTCCTCTCTGGGGCCTCGATGGCTACACCTTC TRBJ1-2 - TRBV7-9
CASTFGVGDTEAFF TGTGCCAGCACCTTCGGGGTGGGTGACACTGAAGCTTTCTTT TRBJ1-1 - TRBV7-2
CASSIVAGGEQYF TGTGCCAGCAGTATCGTAGCGGGAGGCGAGCAGTACTTC TRBJ2-7 TRBD2 TRBV6-6
CASRSTGGEKLFF TGTGCCAGCAGGTCTACAGGGGGGGAAAAACTGTTTTTT TRBJ1-4 TRBD1 TRBV28
CARSSTGTSGLSSYNEQFF TGTGCCAGAAGCTCCACCGGGACTAGCGGGTTAAGCTCCTACAATGAGCAGTTCTTC TRBJ2-1 - TRBV7-5
CASSVAVFSGNTIYF TGTGCCAGCAGCGTGGCAGTCTTCTCTGGAAACACCATATATTTT TRBJ1-3 - TRBV9
CASSRSTVYGNEQFF TGTGCCAGCAGCCGCTCTACCGTCTATGGGAATGAGCAGTTCTTC TRBJ2-1 - TRBV7-9
CAVLHRDRDRSGANVLTF TGTGCCGTACTACACCGGGACAGAGACCGCTCTGGGGCCAACGTCCTGACTTTC TRBJ2-6 TRBD1 TRBV7-3
CASSLHRWGTQGYEQYF TGTGCCAGCAGTTTACATCGTTGGGGGACCCAAGGCTACGAGCAGTACTTC TRBJ2-7 - TRBV28
CASSPRRNTGELFF TGTGCCAGCAGTCCTCGGCGAAACACCGGGGAGCTGTTTTTT TRBJ2-2 - TRBV27
CASSGQKETQYF TGTGCCAGCAGTGGTCAGAAAGAGACCCAGTACTTC TRBJ2-5 - TRBV2
CSVVDRNYGYTF TGCAGCGTGGTGGACAGGAACTATGGCTACACCTTC TRBJ1-2 TRBD1 TRBV29-1
CAWSGDRLQETQYF TGTGCCTGGAGTGGGGACCGCCTCCAAGAGACCCAGTACTTC TRBJ2-5 - TRBV30
CASSLAAFSYEQYF TGTGCCAGCAGCTTAGCGGCTTTCTCCTACGAGCAGTACTTC TRBJ2-7 - TRBV7-8
CASSSSGQGFYGYTF TGCGCCAGCAGCTCATCAGGACAGGGCTTCTATGGCTACACCTTC TRBJ1-2 TRBD1 TRBV5-1
CASSQLLASVEQFF TGCGCCAGCAGCCAGCTCCTAGCGTCCGTTGAGCAGTTCTTC TRBJ2-1 - TRBV4-1
CASSLAPVSSGIQETQYF TGTGCCAGCAGTTTGGCCCCCGTATCTAGCGGGATTCAAGAGACCCAGTACTTC TRBJ2-5 TRBD2 TRBV28
CASKSGMPYEQYF TGTGCCAGCAAAAGCGGGATGCCCTACGAGCAGTACTTC TRBJ2-7 TRBD2 TRBV28
CASSVEARGAAQYF TGTGCCAGCAGCGTAGAGGCGAGGGGCGCAGCCCAGTACTTC TRBJ2-5 - TRBV9
CASGKTRTDTQYF TGTGCTAGTGGTAAAACCCGAACAGATACGCAGTATTTT TRBJ2-3 - TRBV12-5
CASSLDSGVETQYF TGTGCCAGCAGCTTAGATTCTGGGGTGGAGACCCAGTACTTC TRBJ2-5 - TRBV7-9
CASSTDRGFNQPQHF TGTGCCAGCAGTACGGACAGGGGGTTCAATCAGCCCCAGCATTTT TRBJ1-5 TRBD1 TRBV6-1
CAINGQGYNEQFF TGTGCCATCAACGGACAGGGTTACAATGAGCAGTTCTTC TRBJ2-1 TRBD1 TRBV10-3
CASSPPTGGPSGNTIYF TGTGCCAGCTCACCACCGACAGGGGGTCCCTCTGGAAACACCATATATTTT TRBJ1-3 TRBD1 TRBV18
CSARDYGYTF TGCAGTGCTAGAGATTACGGCTACACCTTC TRBJ1-2 - TRBV20-1
CASSLRDSPGYNEQFF TGTGCCAGCAGCCTGAGAGACTCGCCTGGGTACAATGAGCAGTTCTTC TRBJ2-1 - TRBV27